This TCR beta chain was captured in a study of T cells in Graves' hyperthyroidism and ophthalmopathy. The TCR beta CDR3 regions underwent amplification using RNA transcripts as the source. First-round RT-PCR of the TCR CDR3 relied on the HTBI primer set. MiXCR, applied by TCRdb to the multiplex PCR reads, yields one record per CDR3 protein. This sample has a few hundred thousand distinct CDR3 sequences, with roughly 46% found just once. Germline lookup yields CDR1 SNHLY and CDR2 FYNNEI. The CDR3 loop spans 15 amino acids. Trimming took off 1 base at V and 5 bases at J, with 14 bases between the two ends.

The rearrangement joins TRBV2 to TRBJ2-5; D is unresolved. The sequencing input was peripheral blood or thyroid tissue (not recorded which). This TCR derives from a woman aged 18-29 years with Graves' hyperthyroidism. CDR3 bases: TGTGCCAGCAGTGAAGACAGTGGTAACTACGAGACCCAGTACTTC. It translates to CASSEDSGNYETQYF.